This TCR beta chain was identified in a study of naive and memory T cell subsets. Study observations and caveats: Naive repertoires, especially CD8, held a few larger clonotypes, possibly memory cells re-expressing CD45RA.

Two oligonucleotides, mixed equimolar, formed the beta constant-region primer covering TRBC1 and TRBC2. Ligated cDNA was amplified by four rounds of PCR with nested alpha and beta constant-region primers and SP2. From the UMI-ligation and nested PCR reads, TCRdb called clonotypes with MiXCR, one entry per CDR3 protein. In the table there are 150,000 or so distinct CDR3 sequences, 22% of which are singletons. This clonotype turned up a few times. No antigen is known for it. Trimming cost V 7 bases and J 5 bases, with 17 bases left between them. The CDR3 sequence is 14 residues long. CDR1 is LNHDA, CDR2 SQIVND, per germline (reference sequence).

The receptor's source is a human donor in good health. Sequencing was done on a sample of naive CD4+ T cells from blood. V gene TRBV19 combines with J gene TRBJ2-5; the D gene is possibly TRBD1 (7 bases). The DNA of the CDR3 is TGTGCCAGTACCAACGCAGGGGGGTCGGAGACCCAGTACTTC. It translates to CASTNAGGSETQYF.